The 17 T cell receptor beta chains in this list originate from one sample, sequenced in a study of blood T cell repertoires in COVID-19. Some clones are missing from TCRdb's copy, which holds only in-frame ones; the method was immunoSEQ multiplex PCR. The table lists 150,000 to 170,000 clones, 80% to 90% of them singletons, with roughly 7% in the top ten. The specimen was PBMCs or T cells enriched from blood (not recorded which). The receptors were sampled from a man in his forties or fifties who had recovered from COVID-19.

This chain joins TRBV11-2 and TRBJ1-1, with D tentatively TRBD1 (5 bases). This CDR3 is 15 amino acids long. Trimming took off 3 bases at V and 1 base at J, with 12 bases between the two ends. Germline-derived CDR1 and CDR2 are SGHAT and FQNNGV. The CDR3 DNA reads TGTGCCAGCAGCTTGACCGCAGGGAAGAACACTGAAGCTTTCTTT. Translation gives CASSLTAGKNTEAFF.

The chain has TRBV2 and TRBJ1-2; D is possibly TRBD1 (5 bases). Germline loops: CDR1 SNHLY, CDR2 FYNNEI. The V gene lost 0 bases and the J gene lost 7 bases, with 9 bases spanning the gap. This CDR3 has 13 amino acids. The CDR3 DNA follows: TGTGCCAGCAGTGAAGCAGGGGTAGGTGGCTACACCTTC. Its translation: CASSEAGVGGYTF.

The chain combines TRBV2 with TRBJ2-5; 8 bases are shared with TRBD1. Germline CDR1 and CDR2: SNHLY and FYNNEI. The V gene end was trimmed by 4 bases and the J gene end by 5 bases; junction bases not matched to a gene: 3. This CDR3 contains 13 residues. DNA of the CDR3: TGTGCCAGCAGTGTGGACAGGGAGGAGACCCAGTACTTC. It encodes CASSVDREETQYF.

The chain combines TRBV29-1 with TRBJ1-4; D is undetermined. The CDR3 consists of 15 residues. V shed 4 bases and J shed 7 bases, with 19 bases lying between them. Germline lookup yields CDR1 SQVTM and CDR2 ANQGSEA. The CDR3 region has the DNA TGCAGCGTTGGCGGCGTTGGGGTAGGAGGTGAAAAACTGTTTTTT. Encoded protein: CSVGGVGVGGEKLFF.

The chain is built from TRBV7-2 and TRBJ1-5; the D gene is possibly TRBD1 (6 bases). CDR3 length: 16 amino acids. V was pared by 5 bases and J by 0 bases, with 14 bases between. Germline loops: CDR1 SGHTA, CDR2 FQGNSA. The CDR3 DNA reads TGTGCCAGCAGCCAGGGGACACCGTATAGCAATCAGCCCCAGCATTTT. Translating gives CASSQGTPYSNQPQHF.

The V gene is TRBV19, the J gene TRBJ2-1; D is possibly TRBD1 (6 bases). The V end lost 6 bases, the J end lost 3 bases, and 6 bases lay between the germline ends. Germline V gene lookup returns CDR1 LNHDA and CDR2 SQIVND (reference sequence). This CDR3 is 12 amino acids long. CDR3 region: CASRTGYNEQFF. The CDR3 bases are TGTGCCAGTAGGACAGGCTACAATGAGCAGTTCTTC.

The rearrangement links TRBV9 to TRBJ1-1; D remains unclear. Germline V gene sequence: CDR1 SGDLS, CDR2 YYNGEE. The CDR3 has 14 residues. Trimming stripped 3 bases from V and 2 bases from J, with 11 bases between. The DNA of the CDR3 is TGTGCCAGCAGCGAGAACCCAACTAACACTGAAGCTTTCTTT. Amino acids: CASSENPTNTEAFF.

J is TRBJ2-3 and V is TRBV12-3 or TRBV12-4; D not resolved. This CDR3 spans 12 amino acids. Trimming stripped 6 bases from V and 2 bases from J, with 6 bases between. The CDR3 bases are TGTGCCAGCAGGTACTACACAGATACGCAGTATTTT. This sequence encodes CASRYYTDTQYF.

The chain is built from TRBV27 and TRBJ2-7, with D tentatively TRBD2 (6 bases). Trimming stripped 7 bases from V and 7 bases from J, with 20 bases between. CDR3 size: 14 residues. Germline V gene lookup returns CDR1 MNHEY and CDR2 SMNVEV (reference sequence). CDR3 sequence reads: CASNAGTGLREQYF. CDR3 coding DNA: TGTGCCAGCAACGCCGGGACTGGGCTACGGGAGCAGTACTTC.

The CDR3 nucleotides are TGTGCCAGCAGCACGGGACTAGCGGGGGGCCAAGAGACCCAGTACTTC. Encoded protein: CASSTGLAGGQETQYF. This chain uses TRBV9 with TRBJ2-5, with TRBD2 matching 15 bases. CDR1 is SGDLS and CDR2 is YYNGEE in the germline V gene. The trim removed 4 bases at V and 1 base at J, leaving 2 bases unmatched. CDR3 length equals 16 residues. Full variable domain (remainder filled in from reference TRBV9 and TRBJ2-5): DSGVTQTPKHLITATGQRVTLRCSPRSGDLSVYWYQQSLDQGLQFLIQYYNGEERAKGNILERFSAQQFPDLHSELNLSSLELGDSALYFCASSTGLAGGQETQYFGPGTRLLVL.

The chain carries TRBV3-1 (or the pseudogene TRBV3-2) and TRBJ1-6, with a possible D match to TRBD1 (6 bases). This CDR3 region has 17 residues. Germline V lookup: CDR1 LGHDT, CDR2 YNNKEL (reference sequence). Trimming removed 3 bases at V and 3 bases at J, with 15 bases between. CDR3 region: CASSHERGSGYNSPLHF. The CDR3 bases are TGTGCCAGCAGCCACGAGAGGGGGTCAGGCTATAATTCACCCCTCCACTTT.

J is TRBJ1-5 and V is TRBV18, with D unresolved. Germline V gene lookup returns CDR1 KGHSH and CDR2 LQKENI. CDR3 size: 13 residues. With 5 bases removed from V and 0 bases from J, the gap between germline ends came to 5 bases. The CDR3 region is CASSSYSNQPQHF. The CDR3 DNA sequence: TGTGCCAGCTCATCCTATAGCAATCAGCCCCAGCATTTT.

V is TRBV19 and J is TRBJ2-1; 10 nucleotides line up with TRBD2. Germline CDR1 is LNHDA and CDR2 is SQIVND (reference sequence). V trimming: 5 bases; J trimming: 4 bases; junction bases outside the gene matches: 8. The CDR3 covers 16 residues. The CDR3 DNA is TGTGCCAGTAGTGACCCTAGCGGGGGAACTTACAATGAGCAGTTCTTC. Translated, it gives CASSDPSGGTYNEQFF.

V is TRBV11-2 and J is TRBJ2-2; 9 bases are a match to TRBD1. The CDR3 length is 16 residues. The V segment lost 3 bases and the J segment 5 bases; nucleotides outside the gene matches: 7. Germline loops: CDR1 SGHAT, CDR2 FQNNGV. CDR3 nucleotide sequence: TGTGCCAGCAGCTTTGGGGACAGGGTAGTTACCGGGGAGCTGTTTTTT. It encodes CASSFGDRVVTGELFF.

The chain combines TRBV20-1 with TRBJ1-6, with D possibly matching TRBD1 (5 bases). The CDR3 totals 11 residues. V lost 5 bases, J lost 12 bases, and 11 bases lay in between. Germline-derived CDR1 and CDR2 are DFQATT and SNEGSKA (reference sequence). This chain's CDR3 is CSAGTHGPLHF. CDR3 bases: TGCAGTGCTGGGACTCACGGACCCCTCCACTTT.

This chain links TRBV6-5 with TRBJ1-3; D possibly corresponds to TRBD1 (5 bases). The germline V gene encodes CDR1 MNHEY and CDR2 SVGAGI. V was cut by 2 bases and J by 0 bases, with 11 bases left in between. This CDR3 contains 16 residues. The CDR3 bases are TGTGCCAGCAGTTACGGTCAGGGCCCCTCTGGAAACACCATATATTTT. It codes for CASSYGQGPSGNTIYF.

The CDR3 sequence: CATSDGQGQETQYF. The CDR3 DNA reads TGTGCCACCAGTGATGGCCAGGGGCAAGAGACCCAGTACTTC. This chain uses TRBV24-1 with TRBJ2-5; a weak D match, TRBD1 (6 bases). Germline V gene data show CDR1 as KGHDR and CDR2 as SFDVKD. V lost 3 bases and J 2 bases, leaving 9 bases between the germline ends. The CDR3 runs 14 residues.